This T cell receptor beta chain was identified in a study of T cells in Graves' hyperthyroidism and ophthalmopathy. Study-level findings and limits: Expanded thyroid clonotypes (above 0.001) were mostly also found in blood. For ophthalmopathy, model prediction preceded onset by a median 6.5 months. By a 13 V-J model, ophthalmopathy was set apart from stable hyperthyroidism.

With V trimmed by 5 bases and J by 0 bases, 13 bases remained unmatched. The CDR3 sequence is 17 residues long. Looked up from germline, CDR1 is SGHRS and CDR2 is YFSETQ. It was RNA transcripts that yielded the amplified TCR beta CDR3 regions. HTBI primers were the set used in a first-round RT-PCR of the TCR CDR3. TCRdb re-analysed the multiplex PCR reads in MiXCR, keeping a single row per CDR3 protein. In the table there are more than 500,000 distinct CDR3 sequences, approximately 15% of which are singletons. Regarding this clonotype: What it binds is unknown.

Clinical symptoms, serum thyroxine, TRAb, thyroid ultrasound and orbital computed tomography established diagnosis. The material sequenced was blood. This TCR derives from a woman in her thirties or forties with Graves' hyperthyroidism. V gene TRBV5-1 combines with J gene TRBJ2-7; TRBD2 matches at 8 bases. Here the CDR3 reads CASRLRTSTSSSYEQYF. The CDR3, as DNA: TGCGCCAGCAGATTACGGACTAGCACCTCGAGCTCCTACGAGCAGTACTTC.